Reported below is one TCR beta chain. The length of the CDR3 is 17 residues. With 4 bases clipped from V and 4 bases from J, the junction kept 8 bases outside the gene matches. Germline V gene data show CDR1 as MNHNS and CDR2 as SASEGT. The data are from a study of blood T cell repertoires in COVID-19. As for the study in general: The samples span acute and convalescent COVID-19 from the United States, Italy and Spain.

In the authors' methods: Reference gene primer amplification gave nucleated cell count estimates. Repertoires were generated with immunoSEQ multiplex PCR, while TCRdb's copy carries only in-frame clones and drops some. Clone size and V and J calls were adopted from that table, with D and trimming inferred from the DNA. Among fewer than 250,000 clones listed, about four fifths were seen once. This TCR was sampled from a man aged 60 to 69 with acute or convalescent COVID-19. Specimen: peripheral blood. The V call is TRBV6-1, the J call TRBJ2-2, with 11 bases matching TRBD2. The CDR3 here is CASSAMTSGAVTGELFF. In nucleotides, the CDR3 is TGTGCCAGCAGTGCTATGACTAGCGGGGCAGTCACCGGGGAGCTGTTTTTT.